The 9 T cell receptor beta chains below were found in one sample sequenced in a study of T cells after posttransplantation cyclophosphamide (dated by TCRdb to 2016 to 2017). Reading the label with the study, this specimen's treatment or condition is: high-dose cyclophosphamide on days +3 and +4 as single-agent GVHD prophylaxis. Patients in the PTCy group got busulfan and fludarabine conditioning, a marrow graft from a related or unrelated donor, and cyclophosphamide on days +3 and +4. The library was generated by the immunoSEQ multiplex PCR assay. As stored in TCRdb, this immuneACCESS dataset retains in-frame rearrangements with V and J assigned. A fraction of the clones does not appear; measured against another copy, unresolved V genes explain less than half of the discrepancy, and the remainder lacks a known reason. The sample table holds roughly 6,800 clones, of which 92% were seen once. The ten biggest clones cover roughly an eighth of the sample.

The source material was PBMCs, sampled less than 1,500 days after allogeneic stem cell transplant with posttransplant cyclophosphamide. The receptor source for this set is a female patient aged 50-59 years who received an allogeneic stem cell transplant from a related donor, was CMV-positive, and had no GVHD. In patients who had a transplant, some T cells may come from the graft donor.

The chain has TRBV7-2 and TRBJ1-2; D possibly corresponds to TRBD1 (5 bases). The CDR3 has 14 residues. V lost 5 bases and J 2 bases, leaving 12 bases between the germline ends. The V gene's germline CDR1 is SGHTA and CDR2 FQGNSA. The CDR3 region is CASSNTGVNYGYTF. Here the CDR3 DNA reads TGTGCCAGCAGCAATACAGGAGTAAACTATGGCTACACCTTC.

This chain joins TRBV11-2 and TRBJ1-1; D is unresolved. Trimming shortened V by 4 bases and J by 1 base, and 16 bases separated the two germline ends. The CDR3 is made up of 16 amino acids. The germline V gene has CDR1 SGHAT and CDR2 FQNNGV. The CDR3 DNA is TGTGCCAGCAGCTCCGTATTAACCACAGCGAACACTGAAGCTTTCTTT. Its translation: CASSSVLTTANTEAFF.

CDR3 DNA: TGCGCCAGCAGCCAGGGGGGACTCCACACCGGGGAGCTGTTTTTT. This encodes CASSQGGLHTGELFF. The chain uses TRBV5-1 and TRBJ2-2, with a tentative D call TRBD1 (7 bases). Trimming shortened V by 4 bases and J by 3 bases, and 13 bases separated the two germline ends. The CDR3 spans 15 residues. CDR1 SGHRS and CDR2 YFSETQ come from the germline V gene.

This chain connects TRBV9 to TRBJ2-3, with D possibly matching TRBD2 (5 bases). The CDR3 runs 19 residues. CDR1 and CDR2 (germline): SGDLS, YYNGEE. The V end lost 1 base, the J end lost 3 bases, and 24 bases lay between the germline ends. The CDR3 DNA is TGTGCCAGCAGCGTATACCCAGGAGAACTAGGATTAGGGACAGATACGCAGTATTTT. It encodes CASSVYPGELGLGTDTQYF.

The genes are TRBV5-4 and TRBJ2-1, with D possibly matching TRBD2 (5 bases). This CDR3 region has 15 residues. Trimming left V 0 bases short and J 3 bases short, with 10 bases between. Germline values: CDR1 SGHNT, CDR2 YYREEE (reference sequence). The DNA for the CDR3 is TGTGCCAGCAGCTTGGAGCCAGCGGACTACAATGAGCAGTTCTTC. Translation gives CASSLEPADYNEQFF.

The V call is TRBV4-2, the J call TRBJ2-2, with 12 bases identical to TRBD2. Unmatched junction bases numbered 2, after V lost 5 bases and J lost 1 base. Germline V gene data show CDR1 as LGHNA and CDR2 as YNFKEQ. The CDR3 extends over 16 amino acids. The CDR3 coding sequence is TGTGCCAGCAGCTCTAGCGGGAGGGGGAACACCGGGGAGCTGTTTTTT. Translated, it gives CASSSSGRGNTGELFF.

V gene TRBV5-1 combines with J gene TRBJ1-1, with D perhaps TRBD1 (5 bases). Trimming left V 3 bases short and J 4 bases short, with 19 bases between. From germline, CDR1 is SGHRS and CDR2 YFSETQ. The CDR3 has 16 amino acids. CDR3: CASSSETGTLGTEAFF. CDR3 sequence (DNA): TGCGCCAGCAGCTCCGAGACCGGGACTCTAGGCACTGAAGCTTTCTTT.

The DNA for the CDR3 is TGCGCCAGCAGCTTCGTGGGACAGGAACTGGGGGAGCTGTTTTTT. Translation gives CASSFVGQELGELFF. The V gene is TRBV5-1, the J gene TRBJ2-2, with 8 positions matching TRBD1. There are 15 residues in the CDR3. The V segment lost 2 bases and the J segment 8 bases; nucleotides outside the gene matches: 8. The germline V gene has CDR1 SGHRS and CDR2 YFSETQ.

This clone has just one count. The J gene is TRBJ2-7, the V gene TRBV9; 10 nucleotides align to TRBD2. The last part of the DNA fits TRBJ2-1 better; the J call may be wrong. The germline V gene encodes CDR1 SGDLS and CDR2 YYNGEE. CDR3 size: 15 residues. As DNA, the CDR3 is TGTGCCAGCAGCACAAGCGGGAGGGCCCCCAATGAGCAGTTCTTC. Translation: CASSTSGRAPNEQFF.